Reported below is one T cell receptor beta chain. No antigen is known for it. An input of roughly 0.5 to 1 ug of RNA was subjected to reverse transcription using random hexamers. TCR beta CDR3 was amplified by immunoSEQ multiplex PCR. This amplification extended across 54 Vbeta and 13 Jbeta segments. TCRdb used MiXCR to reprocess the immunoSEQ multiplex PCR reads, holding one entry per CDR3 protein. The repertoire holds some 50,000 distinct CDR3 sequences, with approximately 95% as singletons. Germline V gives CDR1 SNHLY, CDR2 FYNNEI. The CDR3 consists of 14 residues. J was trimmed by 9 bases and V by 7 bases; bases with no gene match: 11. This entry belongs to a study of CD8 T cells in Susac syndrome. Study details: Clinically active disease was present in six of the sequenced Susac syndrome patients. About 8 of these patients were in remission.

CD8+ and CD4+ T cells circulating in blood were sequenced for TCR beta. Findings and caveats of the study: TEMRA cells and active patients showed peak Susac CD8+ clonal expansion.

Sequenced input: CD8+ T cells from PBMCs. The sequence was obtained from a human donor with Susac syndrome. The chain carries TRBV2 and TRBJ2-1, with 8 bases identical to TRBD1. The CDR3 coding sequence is TGTGCCAGCATTCAGGGGGCTAAGTCGGGTGAGCAGTTCTTC. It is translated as CASIQGAKSGEQFF.